The 23 T cell receptor beta chains presented below share a single source sample, sequenced in a study of T cells in Graves' hyperthyroidism and ophthalmopathy (dated 2019 in TCRdb). Receptors were amplified or captured by multiplex PCR. Sequencing used an Illumina HiSeq 2000. Amplification of TCR beta CDR3 regions was carried out from RNA transcripts. For the first round of RT-PCR on the TCR CDR3, the HTBI primer set was used together with the Qiagen OneStep RT-PCR kit. TCRdb reprocessed the public reads (quality trimming at Q25 with fastp, clone calling with MiXCR) and kept in-frame beta chains. CDR3 protein duplicates are merged, each entry listing the most common genes and DNA. The sample table records about 510,000 distinct CDR3 sequences; 12% to 15% of these occur just once. The ten most abundant clones make up approximately 13% of the sample. Sequenced input: blood. The receptors were gathered from a middle-aged woman with Graves' hyperthyroidism.

This clonotype was counted ten times or more. The chain combines TRBV6-1 with TRBJ2-1; D possibly corresponds to TRBD2 (6 bases). Germline assignment: CDR1 MNHNS and CDR2 SASEGT. The CDR3 is made up of 13 amino acids. V shed 6 bases and J shed 6 bases, with 12 bases lying between them. CDR3 nucleotides: TGTGCCAGCAGGCGCGGGACTCTCAATGAGCAGTTCTTC. It codes for CASRRGTLNEQFF.

This clonotype was counted many times. The chain couples TRBV30 to TRBJ1-1; tentatively, D is TRBD1 (6 bases). V gave up 2 bases and J gave up 3 bases, with 19 bases separating them. The CDR3 runs 16 residues. Germline assignment: CDR1 GTSNPN and CDR2 SVGIG (reference sequence). The CDR3 DNA reads TGTGCCTGGAGTTTCCCCCGGGGGCTCCGAGACACTGAAGCTTTCTTT. It is translated as CAWSFPRGLRDTEAFF.

This clonotype has a single count. The V call is TRBV27, the J call TRBJ2-1; D is perhaps TRBD2 (6 bases). Trimming took off 2 bases at V and 12 bases at J, with 14 bases between the two ends. The CDR3 covers 13 residues. In germline, CDR1 is MNHEY, CDR2 SMNVEV (reference sequence). The CDR3 protein is CASSLAGSYGQFF. In DNA form, the CDR3 reads TGTGCCAGCAGTTTAGCGGGGTCCTATGGGCAGTTCTTC.

This clonotype was detected many times. The chain recombines TRBV5-1 with TRBJ2-2; D uncertain. This CDR3 comprises 16 residues. Germline values: CDR1 SGHRS, CDR2 YFSETQ. Trimming removed 7 bases at V and 1 base at J, with 17 bases between. CDR3 sequence reads: CASGILPQENTGELFF. In nucleotides, the CDR3 is TGCGCCAGCGGAATCCTCCCCCAGGAGAACACCGGGGAGCTGTTTTTT.

This clonotype was picked up a small number of times. The chain employs TRBV7-8 and TRBJ2-1; D tentatively reads TRBD1 or TRBD2 (5 bases each). Germline values: CDR1 SGHVS, CDR2 FQNEAQ. CDR3 length: 15 amino acids. V gave up 4 bases and J gave up 4 bases, with 14 bases separating them. CDR3: CASSSSGTIYNEQFF. CDR3 nucleotide sequence: TGTGCCAGCAGCTCGTCCGGGACGATTTACAATGAGCAGTTCTTC. The variable domain in full, with the rest retrieved from reference TRBV7-8 and TRBJ2-1, is GAGVSQSPRYKVAKRGQDVALRCDPISGHVSLFWYQQALGQGPEFLTYFQNEAQLDKSGLPSDRFFAERPEGSVSTLKIQRTQQEDSAVYLCASSSSGTIYNEQFFGPGTRLTVL.

This clonotype has ten or more counts. This chain connects TRBV28 to TRBJ1-5, with 8 positions matching TRBD1. With 3 bases clipped from V and 7 bases from J, the junction kept 8 bases outside the gene matches. The CDR3 contains 15 residues. The germline V gene has CDR1 MDHEN and CDR2 SYDVKM. CDR3 nucleotide sequence: TGTGCCAGCAGTTTTTCGGACAGGGAGAACCAGCCCCAGCATTTT. Translated, it gives CASSFSDRENQPQHF.

This clonotype was counted between two and nine times. This rearrangement joins TRBV5-1 to TRBJ2-1; D unresolved. CDR1 is SGHRS and CDR2 is YFSETQ in the germline V gene. The CDR3 is 15 residues long. V shed 4 bases and J shed 5 bases, with 16 bases lying between them. The CDR3 region is CASSDVSNLDNEQFF. CDR3 DNA: TGCGCCAGCAGCGACGTCTCAAATTTGGACAATGAGCAGTTCTTC.

This chain uses TRBV6-2 or TRBV6-3 with TRBJ2-2; no clear D gene. The CDR3 is 14 residues long. Germline V lookup: CDR1 MNHEY, CDR2 SVGEGT. Trimming stripped 6 bases from V and 3 bases from J, with 11 bases between. CDR3 DNA sequence: TGTGCCAGCAGAACCGGGCCTTACACCGGGGAGCTGTTTTTT. Amino acids: CASRTGPYTGELFF.

The table lists this clonotype with many counts. CDR3 in amino acids: CASSLGGTVYNEQFF. CDR3 bases: TGTGCCAGCAGCCTAGGGGGCACCGTCTACAATGAGCAGTTCTTC. The chain links TRBV7-6 to TRBJ2-1; TRBD1 aligns across 7 bases. The CDR3 length is 15 residues. Germline V gene sequence: CDR1 SGHVS, CDR2 FNYEAQ. V shed 5 bases, J shed 3 bases, and the junction held 7 bases outside the gene matches.

This clonotype was detected only a few times. The CDR3 spells CASKHPGSTDTQYF. DNA for the CDR3: TGTGCCTCCAAGCATCCAGGTAGCACAGATACGCAGTATTTT. This sequence joins TRBV10-3 and TRBJ2-3; D gene ambiguous. Germline V gives CDR1 ENHRY, CDR2 SYGVKD. Trimming took 11 bases from V and 0 from J, leaving 15 bases between them. This CDR3 contains 14 residues.

This clonotype was counted many times. The chain carries TRBV5-1 and TRBJ2-7; 9 bases line up with TRBD1. The length of the CDR3 is 15 residues. Germline trimming cut 4 bases from V and 0 bases from J; bases unmatched to any gene: 5. Germline CDR1 reads SGHRS; CDR2 reads YFSETQ. CDR3 sequence: CASSPGQGISYEQYF. CDR3 bases: TGCGCCAGCAGCCCCGGACAGGGGATCTCCTACGAGCAGTACTTC.

Only a few counts were recorded for this clonotype. The chain links TRBV12-3 or TRBV12-4 to TRBJ1-3; tentatively, D is TRBD1 (5 bases). This CDR3 spans 15 amino acids. With 7 bases removed from V and 1 base from J, the gap between germline ends came to 14 bases. Written as DNA, the CDR3 is TGTGCCAGCACCTCCCTTGGGGGTTCTGGAAACACCATATATTTT. Translated: CASTSLGGSGNTIYF.

Note on this clonotype: Sequence at one end of the junction differs from germline and may be a read error. The rearrangement links TRBV10-3 to TRBJ1-3; no clear D. The length of the CDR3 is 13 residues. Germline V gene lookup returns CDR1 ENHRY and CDR2 SYGVKD. CDR3 DNA sequence: TGTGCCATCGGAGAGATCCCAGGAAACACCGTATATTTT. Its protein is CAIGEIPGNTVYF.

The rearrangement links TRBV5-1 to TRBJ1-6, with TRBD1 matching 8 bases. J gave up 9 bases and V 3 bases, and 8 bases lay outside the gene matches. Germline V gene lookup returns CDR1 SGHRS and CDR2 YFSETQ. This CDR3 contains 15 residues. The CDR3 nucleotides read TGCGCCAGCAGCTATTGGACAGGGTCTGGTTCACCCCTCCACTTT. Translating it yields CASSYWTGSGSPLHF.

J is TRBJ1-3 and V is TRBV20-1; perhaps TRBD1 as D (6 bases). The CDR3 loop spans 13 amino acids. V dropped 6 bases and J dropped 4 bases, with 13 bases sitting between them. The germline CDR1 and CDR2 sequences are DFQATT and SNEGSKA (reference sequence). The CDR3 loop reads CSAPWGPGNTIYF. CDR3 DNA sequence: TGCAGTGCCCCTTGGGGGCCGGGAAACACCATATATTTT.

The table lists this clonotype with many counts. The genes are TRBV20-1 and TRBJ2-3; D is unresolved. CDR1 and CDR2 (germline): DFQATT, SNEGSKA (reference sequence). The CDR3 extends over 10 amino acids. V was pared by 6 bases and J by 1 base, with 2 bases between. For the CDR3, the DNA is TGCAGTGCGGGCACAGATACGCAGTATTTT. It yields the protein CSAGTDTQYF.

Ten or more counts support this clonotype. The V gene is TRBV27, the J gene TRBJ2-7; 10 bases map to TRBD2. This CDR3 has 16 amino acids. CDR1 and CDR2 from the germline V gene are MNHEY and SMNVEV (reference sequence). Trimming at V came to 5 bases and at J to 0 bases, leaving 7 bases not matched to a gene. This CDR3 is CASSPTSGRVSYEQYF. DNA for the CDR3: TGTGCCAGCAGTCCAACCAGCGGGAGGGTCTCCTACGAGCAGTACTTC.

This clonotype has at least ten counts. The gene calls are TRBV24-1 and TRBJ2-1, with 11 bases matching TRBD2. CDR1 is KGHDR, CDR2 SFDVKD, per germline. With 1 base clipped from V and 6 bases from J, the junction kept 4 bases outside the gene matches. This CDR3 region has 16 residues. CDR3 DNA sequence: TGTGCCACCAGTGATTTCCGACTAGCGGGAATCAATGAGCAGTTCTTC. Translation gives CATSDFRLAGINEQFF.

The rearrangement uses TRBV7-8 and TRBJ2-5; D is possibly TRBD2 (6 bases). The CDR3 covers 13 residues. V was clipped by 5 bases and J by 5 bases, with 12 bases between them. CDR1 and CDR2 from the germline V gene are SGHVS and FQNEAQ. The CDR3 region is CASSPWRAETQYF. The CDR3 DNA is TGTGCCAGCAGCCCATGGAGGGCCGAGACCCAGTACTTC.

This clonotype was found once. The gene calls are TRBV6-2 or TRBV6-3 and TRBJ2-2; 8 nucleotides align to TRBD1. Germline V gene sequence: CDR1 MNHEY, CDR2 SVGEGT. Losses at the gene ends were 4 bases for V and 4 bases for J; bases not matched to a gene: 5. The length of the CDR3 is 15 residues. CDR3 coding DNA: TGTGCCAGCAGTTCGTACAGGGGGGCCACCGGGGAGCTGTTTTTT. It encodes CASSSYRGATGELFF.

The V and J genes are TRBV20-1 and TRBJ1-1; D remains ambiguous. This CDR3 contains 13 residues. Germline loops: CDR1 DFQATT, CDR2 SNEGSKA (reference sequence). The V and J ends lost 1 base and 7 bases respectively, with 13 bases between them. CDR3 nucleotides: TGCAGTGCTAGAGCCAGTACAGTTAGTGAAGCTTTCTTT. It is translated as CSARASTVSEAFF.

V is TRBV5-1 and J is TRBJ1-1; 10 bases are shared with TRBD1. After removal of 1 base from V and 6 bases from J, the junction contained 6 bases not matched to a gene. The CDR3 consists of 15 residues. Germline-derived CDR1 and CDR2 are SGHRS and YFSETQ. CDR3 residues: CASSLSGQGISEAFF. The CDR3 DNA reads as TGCGCCAGCAGCTTGTCGGGACAGGGGATTTCTGAAGCTTTCTTT.

At least ten counts were recorded for this clonotype. The chain couples TRBV28 to TRBJ2-4; D could derive from TRBD1 or TRBD2 (5 bases each). The V and J ends lost 4 bases and 0 bases respectively, with 16 bases between them. CDR3 length: 17 residues. The germline gives CDR1 MDHEN, CDR2 SYDVKM. CDR3: CASSSKGPLLAKNIQYF. The CDR3 DNA sequence: TGTGCCAGCAGTTCCAAGGGACCTTTGTTAGCCAAAAACATTCAGTACTTC.